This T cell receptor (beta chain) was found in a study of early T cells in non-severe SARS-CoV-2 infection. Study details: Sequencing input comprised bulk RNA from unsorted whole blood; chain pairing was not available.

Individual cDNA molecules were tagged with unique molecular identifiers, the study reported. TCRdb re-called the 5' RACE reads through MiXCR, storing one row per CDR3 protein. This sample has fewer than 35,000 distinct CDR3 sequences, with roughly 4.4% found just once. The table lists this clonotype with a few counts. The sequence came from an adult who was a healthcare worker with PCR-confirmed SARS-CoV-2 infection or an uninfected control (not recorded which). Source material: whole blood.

Written as DNA, the CDR3 is TGTGCCAGCAGGAGCGGGAGCGACCCTCCAGATACGCAGTATTTT. Translating it yields CASRSGSDPPDTQYF. The chain combines TRBV7-9 with TRBJ2-3, with TRBD2 matching 8 bases. Unmatched junction bases numbered 9, after V lost 6 bases and J lost 4 bases. The CDR3 has 15 residues. The germline CDR1 and CDR2 sequences are SEHNR and FQNEAQ (reference sequence).